This entry concerns a single T cell receptor (beta chain). This record comes from a study of tumor-infiltrating lymphocytes in primary liver carcinoma. Study in general: In every tissue type, samples returned a similar yield of roughly 3.65 to 7.5 million productive TCRbeta reads.

Reverse transcription of approximately 0.55 ug total RNA with a constant-region primer produced TCR beta cDNA. A slightly modified ARM-PCR protocol with three nested multiplex PCR rounds produced these TCR beta libraries. Forward primers for TRBV1-TRBV30 and a C-beta reverse primer served the first two PCR rounds, at approximately 10 cycles each. In TCRdb, the multiplex PCR reads were re-called with MiXCR into one record per CDR3 protein. Of over 75,000 distinct CDR3 sequences in the sample, just over 65% were seen once. Between roughly 17 and 31 mg of unsorted bulk tissue served as the source from which RNA and DNA were co-extracted. V was cut by 3 bases and J by 7 bases, with 16 bases left in between. The CDR3 sequence is 15 residues long.

Sequenced sample: tumor-adjacent normal liver tissue. This TCR was sampled from a middle-aged man with primary liver carcinoma and hepatitis B virus infection. The J gene is TRBJ2-1, the V gene TRBV12-3 or TRBV12-4; tentatively, D is TRBD2 (6 bases). The chain's CDR3 is CASSFGGTSRNEQFF. CDR3 nucleotides: TGTGCCAGCAGTTTCGGGGGAACCTCCCGTAATGAGCAGTTCTTC.